Below, 29 T cell receptor beta chains from the same sample are listed, as sequenced in a study of CD8+ T cells in alopecia areata. Stated treatment: oral pan-JAK inhibitor, 5-10 mg twice daily. Sequencing used cDNA as its template, made by extracting RNA and reverse transcribing it. The assay was immunoSEQ multiplex PCR, and TCRdb's table has in-frame clones only and misses some. Here the sample spans 150,000 to 250,000 clones, 45% to 75% being singletons. The sequenced sample was CD4+ T cells sorted from blood, obtained at week 4, from a patient treated with tofacitinib. The receptors were gathered from a human donor with alopecia areata.

V usage is TRBV30 and J usage is TRBJ1-2, with TRBD1 matching over 7 bases. CDR1 is GTSNPN and CDR2 is SVGIG in the germline V gene (reference sequence). With 5 bases clipped from V and 8 bases from J, the junction kept 17 bases outside the gene matches. The CDR3 runs to 15 residues. DNA of the CDR3: TGTGCCTGGCGCCTTCCGGGACAGAGACTATGGGGCTACACCTTC. It codes for CAWRLPGQRLWGYTF.

This sequence joins TRBV6-1 and TRBJ2-4, with 7 bases identical to TRBD2. CDR3 length equals 14 residues. Germline V CDR1 and CDR2: MNHNS, SASEGT. The V and J ends lost 0 bases and 7 bases, in that order; junction bases with no gene match: 3. The CDR3 sequence is CASSEARGGNIQYF. The CDR3 DNA is TGTGCCAGCAGTGAAGCCCGGGGAGGGAACATTCAGTACTTC.

The chain joins TRBV5-1 to TRBJ1-2; TRBD1 aligns across 7 bases. J lost 7 bases, V lost 4 bases, and 10 bases had no gene match. The CDR3 runs to 14 residues. CDR1 SGHRS and CDR2 YFSETQ come from the germline V gene. CDR3 DNA: TGCGCCAGCAGCACTGACGGACAGGCCCGTGGCTACACCTTC. Encoded protein: CASSTDGQARGYTF.

This clone was observed a handful of times. CDR3: CASSFRQKGPNTEAFF. The CDR3 DNA follows: TGTGCCAGCAGTTTCAGACAGAAGGGACCGAACACTGAAGCTTTCTTT. The chain is built from TRBV28 and TRBJ1-1; D perhaps matches TRBD1 (5 bases). V dropped 3 bases and J dropped 1 base, with 15 bases sitting between them. CDR3 size: 16 residues. Looked up from germline, CDR1 is MDHEN and CDR2 is SYDVKM.

The V call is TRBV5-6, the J call TRBJ2-7, with 8 bases fitting TRBD2. The V gene end was trimmed by 0 bases and the J gene end by 3 bases; junction bases not matched to a gene: 5. Germline CDR1 reads SGHDT; CDR2 reads YYEEEE. The CDR3 has 15 amino acids. This CDR3 reads CASSLGGGNLYEQYF. The CDR3 coding sequence is TGTGCCAGCAGCTTGGGCGGGGGGAACCTCTACGAGCAGTACTTC. The full variable domain, completed using reference TRBV5-6 and TRBJ2-7, is DAGVTQSPTHLIKTRGQQVTLRCSPKSGHDTVSWYQQALGQGPQFIFQYYEEEERQRGNFPDRFSGHQFPNYSSELNVNALLLGDSALYLCASSLGGGNLYEQYFGPGTRLTVT.

CDR3 sequence (DNA): TGTGCCTGGAGGCCCGGGACAGGGCTAAGGTACTATGGCTACACCTTC. Its translation is CAWRPGTGLRYYGYTF. This sequence joins TRBV30 and TRBJ1-2; 9 bases agree with TRBD1. The CDR3 is made up of 16 amino acids. J lost 3 bases, V lost 3 bases, and 11 bases had no gene match. Germline loops: CDR1 GTSNPN, CDR2 SVGIG (reference sequence).

This clone was counted a single time. V gene TRBV27 combines with J gene TRBJ2-1, with 10 bases identical to TRBD1. There are 15 residues in the CDR3. The ends lost 1 base at V and 5 bases at J; junction bases unmatched: 2. Germline-derived CDR1 and CDR2 are MNHEY and SMNVEV (reference sequence). The CDR3 bases are TGTGCCAGCAGTTTATTAGGACAGGGGGACAATGAGCAGTTCTTC. Its protein is CASSLLGQGDNEQFF.

In its sample, this clone was seen a few times. This chain uses TRBV4-1 with TRBJ2-1; no clear D gene. Germline CDR1 and CDR2: MGHRA and YSYEKL. The CDR3 runs 11 residues. The ends were cut back, 3 bases at V and 10 bases at J, with 7 bases in the middle. CDR3 sequence: CASSQGGEQFF. The CDR3 coding sequence is TGCGCCAGCAGCCAGGGTGGGGAGCAGTTCTTC.

This clone was seen only a few times. The chain uses TRBV4-2 and TRBJ2-7, with 8 bases matching TRBD1. J gave up 2 bases and V 1 base, and 4 bases lay outside the gene matches. Germline V gives CDR1 LGHNA, CDR2 YNFKEQ. The CDR3 length is 15 residues. The CDR3 reads CASSQAPGQAYEQYF. DNA for the CDR3: TGTGCCAGCAGCCAAGCACCGGGACAGGCCTACGAGCAGTACTTC.

J is TRBJ1-2 and V is TRBV5-6; no clear D. With 4 bases removed from V and 0 bases from J, the gap between germline ends came to 10 bases. The CDR3 is 14 residues long. Germline assignment: CDR1 SGHDT and CDR2 YYEEEE. CDR3 sequence (DNA): TGTGCCAGCAGCACCCGTGGGACTAACTATGGCTACACCTTC. It specifies CASSTRGTNYGYTF. Using reference TRBV5-6 and TRBJ1-2 for the parts outside the CDR3, the full variable domain is DAGVTQSPTHLIKTRGQQVTLRCSPKSGHDTVSWYQQALGQGPQFIFQYYEEEERQRGNFPDRFSGHQFPNYSSELNVNALLLGDSALYLCASSTRGTNYGYTFGSGTRLTVV.

The chain carries TRBV4-3 and TRBJ1-2, with D maybe TRBD1 (6 bases). Germline V gives CDR1 LGHNA, CDR2 YSLEER. The length of the CDR3 is 16 residues. The V end lost 0 bases, the J end lost 6 bases, and 17 bases lay between the germline ends. The CDR3, as DNA: TGCGCCAGCAGCCAAGAGTCGACGCGGGGGCTCGATGGCTACACCTTC. This gives the protein CASSQESTRGLDGYTF.

V gene TRBV2 combines with J gene TRBJ2-6; D is perhaps TRBD1 (5 bases). The CDR3 is made up of 14 amino acids. V was pared by 6 bases and J by 4 bases, with 10 bases between. Germline V gene lookup returns CDR1 SNHLY and CDR2 FYNNEI. CDR3 bases: TGTGCCAGCAGAAGGGGAACGGGGGCCAACGTCCTGACTTTC. Translated: CASRRGTGANVLTF.

V and J are TRBV7-9 and TRBJ2-2, with TRBD1 as a possible D gene (5 bases). This CDR3 is built from 17 residues. Deletions cut 0 bases from V and 2 bases from J, with 13 bases between. CDR1 is SEHNR, CDR2 FQNEAQ, per germline (reference sequence). CDR3 in DNA: TGTGCCAGCAGCTTAGCGTGGCAGGGCACCAACACCGGGGAGCTGTTTTTT. Protein sequence: CASSLAWQGTNTGELFF.

Turning to this clone: One end of the junction is discordant with germline, which a read error may explain. The V gene is TRBV7-2, the J gene TRBJ1-1, with 7 bases lining up with TRBD1. Germline V lookup: CDR1 SGHTA, CDR2 FQGNSA. The CDR3 extends over 13 amino acids. The CDR3 bases are TGTGCCAGCAGCTTAGGGGGAATGTCGGGACAGTCCTTT. This sequence encodes CASSLGGMSGQSF.

The gene calls are TRBV27 and TRBJ2-1; 8 bases match TRBD2. J gave up 8 bases and V 8 bases, and 11 bases lay outside the gene matches. Germline V gene sequence: CDR1 MNHEY, CDR2 SMNVEV (reference sequence). This CDR3 comprises 14 residues. Here the CDR3 reads CASCLRGGPDEQFF. The CDR3 DNA reads TGTGCCAGCTGTCTACGGGGGGGGCCTGATGAGCAGTTCTTC.

A single count supports this clone. The rearrangement joins TRBV15 to TRBJ2-5, with 9 bases fitting TRBD2. Germline values: CDR1 LNHNV, CDR2 YYDKDF (reference sequence). V was pared by 3 bases and J by 4 bases, with 6 bases of the junction left unmatched. The CDR3 loop spans 15 amino acids. CDR3 DNA sequence: TGTGCCACCAGCAGGATCCGTAGCGGGGGAGAGACCCAGTACTTC. Translated, it gives CATSRIRSGGETQYF.

This clone occurred a few times. The chain couples TRBV5-6 to TRBJ2-7; 9 bases agree with TRBD1. V gave up 6 bases and J gave up 5 bases; unmatched junction bases: 18. CDR1 and CDR2 (germline): SGHDT, YYEEEE. This CDR3 comprises 17 residues. DNA for the CDR3: TGTGCCAGCATCCGCCTTCGAACCGGACAGGGGTTCCACGAGCAGTACTTC. This translates into CASIRLRTGQGFHEQYF.

The J gene is TRBJ1-1, the V gene TRBV7-2; D not certain. This CDR3 has 13 residues. Germline lookup yields CDR1 SGHTA and CDR2 FQGNSA. V was cut by 5 bases and J by 1 base, with 8 bases left in between. CDR3 region: CASSPRRNTEAFF. The CDR3 region has the DNA TGTGCCAGCAGCCCCCGGAGGAACACTGAAGCTTTCTTT. Full variable domain (remainder filled in from reference TRBV7-2 and TRBJ1-1): GAGVSQSPSNKVTEKGKDVELRCDPISGHTALYWYRQSLGQGLEFLIYFQGNSAPDKSGLPSDRFSAERTGGSVSTLTIQRTQQEDSAVYLCASSPRRNTEAFFGQGTRLTVV.

This clone was found a few times. The chain links TRBV4-1 to TRBJ1-2; 8 bases line up with TRBD1. Germline V gene sequence: CDR1 MGHRA, CDR2 YSYEKL. V lost 2 bases and J lost 7; bases outside the gene matches: 9. The CDR3 runs to 15 residues. The CDR3 reads CASSQTGQGLGGYTF. In DNA form, the CDR3 reads TGCGCCAGCAGCCAAACTGGACAGGGCCTAGGTGGCTACACCTTC.

The CDR3 nucleotides read TGCGCCAGCAGCCCGCAGGGGGATGTCGAGCAGTACTTC. This encodes CASSPQGDVEQYF. The chain is built from TRBV5-1 and TRBJ2-7, with 7 bases lining up with TRBD1. This CDR3 comprises 13 residues. Trimming removed 4 bases from V and 6 bases from J; junction bases left unmatched: 7. CDR1 and CDR2 from the germline V gene are SGHRS and YFSETQ.

The rearrangement uses TRBV23-1 and TRBJ2-1; either TRBD1 or TRBD2 may supply D (5 bases each). TRBV23-1 is an ORF for which the function is uncertain. V lost 4 bases, J lost 3 bases, and 22 bases lay in between. CDR3 size: 18 residues. The CDR3 DNA reads TGCGCCAGCAGTCTCGATGGTTGGTCGGGGCGTTGCTACAATGAGCAGTTCTTC. This codes for CASSLDGWSGRCYNEQFF.

The chain carries TRBV14 and TRBJ2-5; perhaps TRBD1 as D (5 bases). CDR3 length: 11 amino acids. From germline, CDR1 is SGHDN and CDR2 FVKESK. V gave up 4 bases and J gave up 9 bases, with 9 bases separating them. The CDR3 nucleotides are TGTGCCAGCAGCCCTGGGGCGGCCCAGTACTTC. Its protein product is CASSPGAAQYF. The complete variable domain, with remaining parts taken from reference TRBV14 and TRBJ2-5, reads EAGVTQFPSHSVIEKGQTVTLRCDPISGHDNLYWYRRVMGKEIKFLLHFVKESKQDESGMPNNRFLAERTGGTYSTLKVQPAELEDSGVYFCASSPGAAQYFGPGTRLLVL.

The CDR3 is CASSTTGTGGFEQYF. CDR3 bases: TGTGCCAGCAGTACAACCGGGACAGGGGGGTTCGAGCAGTACTTC. The genes are TRBV6-5 and TRBJ2-7; 11 bases match TRBD1. V shed 5 bases and J 6 bases; nucleotides not matched to a gene: 9. The CDR3 loop spans 15 amino acids. CDR1 is MNHEY, CDR2 SVGAGI, per germline.

This chain joins TRBV5-6 and TRBJ2-1; either TRBD1 or TRBD2 may supply D (5 bases each). The CDR3 length is 15 residues. Trimming cost V 0 bases and J 2 bases, with 9 bases left between them. Germline V gene data show CDR1 as SGHDT and CDR2 as YYEEEE. DNA for the CDR3: TGTGCCAGCAGCTTGGCTAGAGGGGCCTACAATGAGCAGTTCTTC. It specifies CASSLARGAYNEQFF.

The chain is built from TRBV19 and TRBJ2-7; unclear D gene. Trimming took 6 bases from V and 2 from J, leaving 11 bases between them. Germline CDR1 reads LNHDA; CDR2 reads SQIVND (reference sequence). CDR3 length: 13 amino acids. The CDR3 loop reads CASRIGPAYEQYF. CDR3 coding DNA: TGTGCCAGTAGGATTGGACCGGCCTACGAGCAGTACTTC.

The genes are TRBV18 and TRBJ2-7, with D uncertain. CDR3 length: 13 amino acids. Trimming shortened V by 2 bases and J by 0 bases, and 5 bases separated the two germline ends. Looked up from germline, CDR1 is KGHSH and CDR2 is LQKENI. The CDR3 nucleotides are TGTGCCAGCTCACCAAAGGGCTCCTACGAGCAGTACTTC. Protein sequence: CASSPKGSYEQYF.

The chain couples TRBV28 to TRBJ2-5; TRBD2 aligns across 10 bases. Germline trimming cut 6 bases from V and 5 bases from J; bases unmatched to any gene: 3. CDR3 size: 13 residues. Germline-derived CDR1 and CDR2 are MDHEN and SYDVKM. The CDR3 is CASRSGGEETQYF. The CDR3 region has the DNA TGTGCCAGCAGAAGCGGGGGGGAGGAGACCCAGTACTTC.

With respect to this clone: This CDR3 is also generated by other DNA sequences in the sample. The chain has TRBV29-1 and TRBJ1-1, with D possibly matching TRBD1 (6 bases). The CDR3 totals 13 residues. The germline CDR1 and CDR2 sequences are SQVTM and ANQGSEA. Trimming cost V 4 bases and J 0 bases, with 9 bases left between them. This CDR3 reads CSVGGLMNTEAFF. In DNA form, the CDR3 reads TGCAGCGTTGGGGGGCTTATGAACACTGAAGCTTTCTTT. Supplemented by reference TRBV29-1 and TRBJ1-1, the full variable domain reads SAVISQKPSRDICQRGTSLTIQCQVDSQVTMMFWYRQQPGQSLTLIATANQGSEATYESGFVIDKFPISRPNLTFSTLTVSNMSPEDSSIYLCSVGGLMNTEAFFGQGTRLTVV.

The chain recombines TRBV18 with TRBJ1-6; no clear D. The CDR3 has 15 amino acids. Germline V gives CDR1 KGHSH, CDR2 LQKENI. V dropped 2 bases and J dropped 7 bases, with 12 bases sitting between them. This chain's CDR3 is CASSPGETLNSPLHF. The CDR3 coding sequence is TGTGCCAGCTCACCAGGCGAAACGCTAAATTCACCCCTCCACTTT.